These T cell receptor beta chains were read from a single sample in a study of cytomegalovirus exposure and HLA in healthy donors. Clones were read by immunoSEQ multiplex PCR, and TCRdb kept only the in-frame ones, dropping some. The table has some 160,000 clones, roughly four fifths seen once. Sequences were obtained from PBMCs. The receptors derive from a male donor in good health and CMV-seronegative. Each CDR3 is given with its conserved first and last residue. The order of the fields is clone size, CDR3 length, V gene, J gene, D gene, CDR3 DNA, CDR3 protein. The D gene is left open where the match is weak. Not all rows give a size; the values are once, few, many and, for expanded clones, a class.

>few|13|TRBV9|TRBJ2-5|TRBD2
TGTGCCAGCAGCGCGGGGGGGCGGGAGACCCAGTACTTC
CASSAGGRETQYF
>-|15|TRBV4-1|TRBJ2-7|TRBD1
TGCGCCAGCAGCCTCGCTAGGGGGCTTGCCTACGAGCAGTACTTC
CASSLARGLAYEQYF
>-|16|TRBV9|TRBJ2-7|TRBD2
TGTGCCAGCAGCGTAGCGGGGACTAGCGGAATCTACGAGCAGTACTTC
CASSVAGTSGIYEQYF
>-|16|TRBV7-9|TRBJ2-7|TRBD1
TGTGCCAGCAGCTTAGAAGGGAGGACAGGGGGCTACGAGCAGTACTTC
CASSLEGRTGGYEQYF
>-|16|TRBV7-2|TRBJ2-5|TRBD2
TGTGCCAGCAGCTTAGGGCGGGGGGGCGTCCAAGAGACCCAGTACTTC
CASSLGRGGVQETQYF
>few|15|TRBV9|TRBJ1-1|-
TGTGCCAGCAGCGGTACACGGGGGGCGGGCACTGAAGCTTTCTTT
CASSGTRGAGTEAFF
>-|17|TRBV4-3|TRBJ2-1|TRBD2
TGCGCCAGCAGCCGGACTAGCGGGAGGGATACCGTCCCTGAGCAGTTCTTC
CASSRTSGRDTVPEQFF
>-|15|TRBV4-1|TRBJ2-7|TRBD2
TGCGCCAGCAGCGAATTAGCGGGAGTTAACTACGAGCAGTACTTC
CASSELAGVNYEQYF
>-|16|TRBV11-1|TRBJ1-1|TRBD1
TGTGCCAGCAGCCCTACCTCACAGGGGACGAACACTGAAGCTTTCTTT
CASSPTSQGTNTEAFF
>-|13|TRBV5-4|TRBJ2-7|-
TGTGCCAGCAGCTCCCCGGGGGCCTACGAGCAGTACTTC
CASSSPGAYEQYF
>-|14|TRBV7-3|TRBJ1-2|-
TGTGCCAGCAGCTTAGGAGGGAGAGGAGATGGCTACACCTTC
CASSLGGRGDGYTF
>-|15|TRBV27|TRBJ2-7|-
TGTGCCAGCAATTCCCTAGGTGGCGGGTTGTACGAGCAGTACTTC
CASNSLGGGLYEQYF
>-|17|TRBV4-1|TRBJ1-2|-
TGCGCCAGCAGCCAAGTAGGGGCACTCGGCCAGCCGTATGGCTACACCTTC
CASSQVGALGQPYGYTF
>-|17|TRBV19|TRBJ1-1|TRBD1
TGTGCCAGTAGTATCTCCGGGACAGGGGTTAGTAGCACTGAAGCTTTCTTT
CASSISGTGVSSTEAFF
>-|13|TRBV7-9|TRBJ1-1|-
TGTGCCAGCAGCTTACCGTTGAACACTGAAGCTTTCTTT
CASSLPLNTEAFF
>-|16|TRBV6-5|TRBJ2-7|TRBD1
TGTGCCAGCAGTTACGCACAGACAGGGGCAAGCTACGAGCAGTACTTC
CASSYAQTGASYEQYF